This T cell receptor beta chain was found in a study of post-analysis software for immune sequencing data. Study background: Relapsing-remitting, secondary progressive and progressive-relapsing forms made up the multiple sclerosis disease courses. Notes on the study in general: Those with multiple sclerosis, the patient group, showed significantly lower normalized Chao1 diversity than controls. The authors found that F measure strongly co-clustered same-batch samples.

A word on this clonotype: What it binds is unknown.

Prepared libraries of TCR beta cDNA carried unique molecular identifiers. Around 500,000 cDNA molecules were obtained from 1 to 10 million T cells. One entry per CDR3 protein, called by TCRdb with MiXCR from the PCR reads. This sample has hundreds of thousands of distinct CDR3 sequences, with 55% to 70% found just once. The sequence derives from a girl aged 2-15 years with multiple sclerosis. The sequenced sample consisted of blood.

Here the CDR3 DNA reads TGCAGTGCTAGAGAAGGGACAGGGGTCGGTGAGCAGTACTTC. It yields the protein CSAREGTGVGEQYF. The V gene is TRBV20-1, the J gene TRBJ2-7, with 10 bases fitting TRBD1. CDR3 length equals 14 residues. Germline values: CDR1 DFQATT, CDR2 SNEGSKA (reference sequence). J gave up 7 bases and V 0 bases, and 6 bases lay outside the gene matches.